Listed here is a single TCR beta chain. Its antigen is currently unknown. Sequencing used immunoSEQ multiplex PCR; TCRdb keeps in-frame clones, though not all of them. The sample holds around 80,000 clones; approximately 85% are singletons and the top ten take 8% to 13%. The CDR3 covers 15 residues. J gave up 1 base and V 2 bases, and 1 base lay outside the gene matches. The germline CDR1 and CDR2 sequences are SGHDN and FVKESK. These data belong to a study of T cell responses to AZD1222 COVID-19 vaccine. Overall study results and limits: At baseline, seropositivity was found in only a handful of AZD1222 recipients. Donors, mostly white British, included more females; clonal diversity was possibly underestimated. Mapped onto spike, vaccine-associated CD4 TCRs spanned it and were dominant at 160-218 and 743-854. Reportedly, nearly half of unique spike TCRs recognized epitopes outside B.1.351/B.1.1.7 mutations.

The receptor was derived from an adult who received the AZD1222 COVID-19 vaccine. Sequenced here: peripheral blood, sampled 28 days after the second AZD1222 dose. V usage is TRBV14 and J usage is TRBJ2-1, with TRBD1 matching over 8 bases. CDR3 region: CASSQQGASYNEQFF. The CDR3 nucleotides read TGTGCCAGCAGCCAACAGGGGGCTTCCTACAATGAGCAGTTCTTC.